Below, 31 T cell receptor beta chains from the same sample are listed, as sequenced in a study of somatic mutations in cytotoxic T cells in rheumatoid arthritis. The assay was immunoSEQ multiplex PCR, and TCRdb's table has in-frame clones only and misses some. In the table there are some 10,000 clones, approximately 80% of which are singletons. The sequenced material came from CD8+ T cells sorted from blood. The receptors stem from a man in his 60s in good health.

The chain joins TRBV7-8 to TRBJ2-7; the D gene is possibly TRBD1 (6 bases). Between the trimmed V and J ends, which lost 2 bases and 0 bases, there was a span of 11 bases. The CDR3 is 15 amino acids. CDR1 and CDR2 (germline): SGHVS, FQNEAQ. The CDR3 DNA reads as TGTGCCAGCAGCTTACATGGGACATACTCCTACGAGCAGTACTTC. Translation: CASSLHGTYSYEQYF.

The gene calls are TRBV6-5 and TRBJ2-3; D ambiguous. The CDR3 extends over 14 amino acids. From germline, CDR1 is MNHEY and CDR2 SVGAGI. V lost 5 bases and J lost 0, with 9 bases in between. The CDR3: CASSRGRSTDTQYF. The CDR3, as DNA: TGTGCCAGCAGTCGTGGCCGTAGCACAGATACGCAGTATTTT.

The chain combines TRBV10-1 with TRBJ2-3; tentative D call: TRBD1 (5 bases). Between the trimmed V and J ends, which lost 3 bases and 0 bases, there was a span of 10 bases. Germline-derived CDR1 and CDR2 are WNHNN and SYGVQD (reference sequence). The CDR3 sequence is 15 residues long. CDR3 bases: TGCGCCAGCAGTGAAGGCAGGGCTAGCACAGATACGCAGTATTTT. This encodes CASSEGRASTDTQYF.

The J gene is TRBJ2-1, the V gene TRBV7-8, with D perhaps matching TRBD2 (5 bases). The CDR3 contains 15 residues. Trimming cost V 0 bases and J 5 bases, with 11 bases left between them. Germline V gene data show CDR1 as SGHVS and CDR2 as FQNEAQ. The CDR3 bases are TGTGCCAGCAGCTTAGCGCTCGGACTCGACAATGAGCAGTTCTTC. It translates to CASSLALGLDNEQFF.

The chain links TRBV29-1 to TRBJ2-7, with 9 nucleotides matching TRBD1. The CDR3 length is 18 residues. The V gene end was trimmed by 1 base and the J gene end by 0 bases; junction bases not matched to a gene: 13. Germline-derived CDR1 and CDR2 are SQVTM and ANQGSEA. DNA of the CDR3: TGCAGCGTTGAAGGTTGGGGACAGGGCTGGCTTAGCTCCTACGAGCAGTACTTC. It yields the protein CSVEGWGQGWLSSYEQYF.

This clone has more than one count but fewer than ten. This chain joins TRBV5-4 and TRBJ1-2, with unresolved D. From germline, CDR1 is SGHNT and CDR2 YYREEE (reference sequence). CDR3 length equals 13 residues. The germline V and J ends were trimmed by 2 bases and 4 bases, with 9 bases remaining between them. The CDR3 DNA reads TGTGCCAGCAGCTTCAGTCGGGGCTATGGCTACACCTTC. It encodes CASSFSRGYGYTF. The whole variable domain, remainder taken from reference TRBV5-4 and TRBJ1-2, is ETGVTQSPTHLIKTRGQQVTLRCSSQSGHNTVSWYQQALGQGPQFIFQYYREEENGRGNFPPRFSGLQFPNYSSELNVNALELDDSALYLCASSFSRGYGYTFGSGTRLTVV.

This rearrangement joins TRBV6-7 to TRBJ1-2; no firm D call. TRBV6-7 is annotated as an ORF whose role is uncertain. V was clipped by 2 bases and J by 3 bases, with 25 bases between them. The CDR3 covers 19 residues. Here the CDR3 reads CASSYPQAFLARLYYGYTF. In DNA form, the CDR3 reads TGTGCCAGCAGTTACCCCCAGGCCTTCTTGGCCCGTTTATACTATGGCTACACCTTC.

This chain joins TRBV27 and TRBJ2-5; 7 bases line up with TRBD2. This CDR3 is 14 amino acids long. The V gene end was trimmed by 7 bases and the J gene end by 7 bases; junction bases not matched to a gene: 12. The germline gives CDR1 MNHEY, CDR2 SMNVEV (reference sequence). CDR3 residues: CASMVSGPSGTQYF. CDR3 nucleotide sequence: TGTGCCAGCATGGTTAGCGGGCCAAGTGGGACCCAGTACTTC.

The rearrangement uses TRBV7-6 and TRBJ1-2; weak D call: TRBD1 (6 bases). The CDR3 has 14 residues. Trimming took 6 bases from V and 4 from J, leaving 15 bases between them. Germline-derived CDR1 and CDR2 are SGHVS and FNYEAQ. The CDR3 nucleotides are TGTGCCAGCAGTCCTACCGGGACAATCTATGGCTACACCTTC. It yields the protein CASSPTGTIYGYTF. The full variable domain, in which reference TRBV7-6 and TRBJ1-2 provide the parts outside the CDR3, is GAGVSQSPRYKVTKRGQDVALRCDPISGHVSLYWYRQALGQGPEFLTYFNYEAQQDKSGLPNDRFSAERPEGSISTLTIQRTEQRDSAMYRCASSPTGTIYGYTFGSGTRLTVV.

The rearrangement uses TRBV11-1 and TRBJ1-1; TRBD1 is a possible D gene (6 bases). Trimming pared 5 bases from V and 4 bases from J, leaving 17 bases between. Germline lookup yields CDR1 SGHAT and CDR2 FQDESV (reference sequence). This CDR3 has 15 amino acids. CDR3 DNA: TGTGCCAGCAGCGCCCGACAGGTGGTTGGCACTGAAGCTTTCTTT. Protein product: CASSARQVVGTEAFF.

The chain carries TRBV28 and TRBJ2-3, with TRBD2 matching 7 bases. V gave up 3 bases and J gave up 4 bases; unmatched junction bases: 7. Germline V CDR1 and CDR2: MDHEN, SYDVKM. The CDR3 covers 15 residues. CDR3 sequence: CASSLGGRAADTQYF. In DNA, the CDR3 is TGTGCCAGCAGTTTGGGTGGGAGGGCTGCAGATACGCAGTATTTT.

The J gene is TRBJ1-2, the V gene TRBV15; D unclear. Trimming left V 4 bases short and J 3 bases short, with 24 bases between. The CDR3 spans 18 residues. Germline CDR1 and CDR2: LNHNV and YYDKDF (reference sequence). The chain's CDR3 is CATSTQAGPNWGDYGYTF. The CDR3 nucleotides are TGTGCCACCAGCACCCAGGCCGGGCCTAATTGGGGTGACTATGGCTACACCTTC.

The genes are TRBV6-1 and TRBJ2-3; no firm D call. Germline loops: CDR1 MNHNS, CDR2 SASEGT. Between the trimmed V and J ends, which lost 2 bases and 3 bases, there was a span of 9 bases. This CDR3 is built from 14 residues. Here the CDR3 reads CASSESAGTDTQYF. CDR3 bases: TGTGCCAGCAGTGAATCCGCCGGGACAGATACGCAGTATTTT.

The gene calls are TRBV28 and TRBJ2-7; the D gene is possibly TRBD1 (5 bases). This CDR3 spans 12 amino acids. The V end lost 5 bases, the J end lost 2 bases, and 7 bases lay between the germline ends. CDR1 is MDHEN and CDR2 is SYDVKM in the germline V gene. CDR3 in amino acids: CASSLTAYEQYF. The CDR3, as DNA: TGTGCCAGCAGTCTGACAGCCTACGAGCAGTACTTC. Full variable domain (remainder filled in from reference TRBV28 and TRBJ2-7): DVKVTQSSRYLVKRTGEKVFLECVQDMDHENMFWYRQDPGLGLRLIYFSYDVKMKEKGDIPEGYSVSREKKERFSLILESASTNQTSMYLCASSLTAYEQYFGPGTRLTVT.

The CDR3 coding sequence is TGTGCCAGCAGTTTATACTCCGGGGGGGCCTCCTACAATGAGCAGTTCTTC. Its translation is CASSLYSGGASYNEQFF. The V gene is TRBV27, the J gene TRBJ2-1, with 8 bases aligning to TRBD2. The junction had 5 bases not matched to a gene; V was cut back by 1 base and J by 0 bases. The CDR3 extends over 17 amino acids. Germline CDR1 reads MNHEY; CDR2 reads SMNVEV (reference sequence).

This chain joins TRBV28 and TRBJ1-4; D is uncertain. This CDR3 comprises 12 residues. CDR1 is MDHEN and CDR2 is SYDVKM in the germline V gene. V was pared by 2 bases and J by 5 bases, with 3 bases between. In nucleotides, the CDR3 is TGTGCCAGCAGTTTAGGGAATGAAAAACTGTTTTTT. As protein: CASSLGNEKLFF. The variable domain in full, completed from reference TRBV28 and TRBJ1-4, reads DVKVTQSSRYLVKRTGEKVFLECVQDMDHENMFWYRQDPGLGLRLIYFSYDVKMKEKGDIPEGYSVSREKKERFSLILESASTNQTSMYLCASSLGNEKLFFGSGTQLSVL.

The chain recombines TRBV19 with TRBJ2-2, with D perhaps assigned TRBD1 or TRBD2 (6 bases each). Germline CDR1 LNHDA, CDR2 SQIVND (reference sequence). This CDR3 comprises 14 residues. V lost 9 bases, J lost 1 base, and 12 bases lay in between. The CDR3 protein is CASVGGMNTGELFF. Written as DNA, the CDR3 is TGTGCCAGCGTCGGGGGCATGAACACCGGGGAGCTGTTTTTT.

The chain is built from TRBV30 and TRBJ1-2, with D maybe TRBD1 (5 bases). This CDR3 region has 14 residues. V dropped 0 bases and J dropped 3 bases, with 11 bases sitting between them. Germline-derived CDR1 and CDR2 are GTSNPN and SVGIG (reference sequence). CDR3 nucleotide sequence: TGTGCCTGGAGTGTACGACAAGGGGACTATGGCTACACCTTC. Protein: CAWSVRQGDYGYTF.

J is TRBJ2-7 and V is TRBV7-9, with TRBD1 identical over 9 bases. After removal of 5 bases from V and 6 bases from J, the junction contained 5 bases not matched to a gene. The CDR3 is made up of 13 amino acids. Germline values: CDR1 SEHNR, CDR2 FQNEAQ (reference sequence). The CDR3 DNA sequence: TGTGCCAGCAGCGCCACAGGGGGCGCCGAGCAGTACTTC. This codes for CASSATGGAEQYF.

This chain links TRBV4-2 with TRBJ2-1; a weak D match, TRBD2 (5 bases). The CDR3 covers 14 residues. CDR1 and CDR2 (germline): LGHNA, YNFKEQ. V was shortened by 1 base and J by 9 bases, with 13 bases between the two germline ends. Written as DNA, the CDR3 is TGTGCCAGCAGCCAAGGACTATACGGCAGTGAGCAGTTCTTC. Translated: CASSQGLYGSEQFF.

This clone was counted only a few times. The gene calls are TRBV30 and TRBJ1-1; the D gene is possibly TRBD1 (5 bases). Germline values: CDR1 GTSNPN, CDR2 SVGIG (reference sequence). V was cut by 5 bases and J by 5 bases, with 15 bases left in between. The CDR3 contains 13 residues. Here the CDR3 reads CAWGGSQGTEAFF. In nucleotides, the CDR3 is TGTGCCTGGGGTGGCAGCCAGGGTACTGAAGCTTTCTTT. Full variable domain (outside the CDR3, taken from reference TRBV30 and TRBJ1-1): SQTIHQWPATLVQPVGSPLSLECTVEGTSNPNLYWYRQAAGRGLQLLFYSVGIGQISSEVPQNLSASRPQDRQFILSSKKLLLSDSGFYLCAWGGSQGTEAFFGQGTRLTVV.

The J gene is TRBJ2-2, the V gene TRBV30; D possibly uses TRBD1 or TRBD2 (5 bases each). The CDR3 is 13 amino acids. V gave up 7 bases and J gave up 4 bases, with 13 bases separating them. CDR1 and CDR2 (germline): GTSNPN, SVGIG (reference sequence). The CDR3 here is CASQGVGTGELFF. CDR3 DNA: TGTGCCTCCCAGGGAGTTGGCACCGGGGAGCTGTTTTTT. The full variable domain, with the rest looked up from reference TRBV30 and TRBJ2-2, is SQTIHQWPATLVQPVGSPLSLECTVEGTSNPNLYWYRQAAGRGLQLLFYSVGIGQISSEVPQNLSASRPQDRQFILSSKKLLLSDSGFYLCASQGVGTGELFFGEGSRLTVL.

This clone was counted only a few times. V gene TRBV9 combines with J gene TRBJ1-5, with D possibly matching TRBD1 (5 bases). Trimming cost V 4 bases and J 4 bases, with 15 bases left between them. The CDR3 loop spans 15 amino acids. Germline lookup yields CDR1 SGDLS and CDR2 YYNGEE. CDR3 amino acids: CASSPGGLTNQPQHF. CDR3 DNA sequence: TGTGCCAGCAGCCCTGGGGGACTGACTAATCAGCCCCAGCATTTT.

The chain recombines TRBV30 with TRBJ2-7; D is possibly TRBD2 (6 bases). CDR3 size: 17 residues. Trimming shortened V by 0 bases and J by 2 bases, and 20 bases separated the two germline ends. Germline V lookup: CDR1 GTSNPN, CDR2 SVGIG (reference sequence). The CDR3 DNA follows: TGTGCCTGGAGTGTAAGGGTTGGGACTCCTAGCACCTACGAGCAGTACTTC. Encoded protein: CAWSVRVGTPSTYEQYF.

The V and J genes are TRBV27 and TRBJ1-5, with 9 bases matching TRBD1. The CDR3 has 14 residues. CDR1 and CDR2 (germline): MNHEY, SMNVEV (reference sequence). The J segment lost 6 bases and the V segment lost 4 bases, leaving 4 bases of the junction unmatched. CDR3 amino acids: CASSSHRGRQPQHF. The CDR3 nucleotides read TGTGCCAGCAGTTCCCACAGGGGGCGTCAGCCCCAGCATTTT.

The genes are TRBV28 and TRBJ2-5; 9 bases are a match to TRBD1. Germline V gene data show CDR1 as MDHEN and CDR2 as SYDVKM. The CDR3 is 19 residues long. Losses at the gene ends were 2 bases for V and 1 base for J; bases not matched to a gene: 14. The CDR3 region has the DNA TGTGCCAGCAGTTTAGTTCTAGGACAGGGGTCCCAATCCCAAGAGACCCAGTACTTC. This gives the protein CASSLVLGQGSQSQETQYF.

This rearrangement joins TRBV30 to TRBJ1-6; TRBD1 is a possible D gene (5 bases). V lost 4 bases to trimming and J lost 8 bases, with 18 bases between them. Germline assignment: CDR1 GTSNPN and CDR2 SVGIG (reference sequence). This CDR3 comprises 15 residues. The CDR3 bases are TGTGCCTGGAACCCATCCGGGACCGTGGATTCACCCCTCCACTTT. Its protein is CAWNPSGTVDSPLHF.

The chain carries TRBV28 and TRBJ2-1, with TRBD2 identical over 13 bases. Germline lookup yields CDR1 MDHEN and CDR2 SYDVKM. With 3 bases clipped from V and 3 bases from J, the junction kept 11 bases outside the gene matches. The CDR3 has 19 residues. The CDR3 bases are TGTGCCAGCAGTTTTGCAGGACTAGCGGGAGTCCGGGACTACAATGAGCAGTTCTTC. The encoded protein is CASSFAGLAGVRDYNEQFF.

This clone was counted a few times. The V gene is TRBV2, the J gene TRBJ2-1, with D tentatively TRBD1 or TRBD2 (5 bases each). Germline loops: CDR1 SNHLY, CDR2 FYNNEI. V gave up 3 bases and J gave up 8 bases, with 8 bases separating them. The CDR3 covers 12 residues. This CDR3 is CASSEGEYEQFF. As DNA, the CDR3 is TGTGCCAGCAGTGAGGGGGAGTATGAGCAGTTCTTC.

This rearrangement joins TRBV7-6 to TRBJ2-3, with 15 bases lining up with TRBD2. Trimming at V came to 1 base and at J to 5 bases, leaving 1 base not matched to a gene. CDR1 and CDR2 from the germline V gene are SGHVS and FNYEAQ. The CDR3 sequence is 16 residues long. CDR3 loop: CASSLEGLAGGDTQYF. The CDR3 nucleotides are TGTGCCAGCAGCTTAGAGGGACTAGCGGGAGGAGATACGCAGTATTTT.

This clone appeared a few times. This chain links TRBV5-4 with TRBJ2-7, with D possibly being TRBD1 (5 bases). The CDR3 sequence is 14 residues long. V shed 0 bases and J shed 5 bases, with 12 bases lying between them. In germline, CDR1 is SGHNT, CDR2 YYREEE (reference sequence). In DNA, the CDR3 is TGTGCCAGCAGCTTGGTGGCAGGGAATAACGAGCAGTACTTC. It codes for CASSLVAGNNEQYF.